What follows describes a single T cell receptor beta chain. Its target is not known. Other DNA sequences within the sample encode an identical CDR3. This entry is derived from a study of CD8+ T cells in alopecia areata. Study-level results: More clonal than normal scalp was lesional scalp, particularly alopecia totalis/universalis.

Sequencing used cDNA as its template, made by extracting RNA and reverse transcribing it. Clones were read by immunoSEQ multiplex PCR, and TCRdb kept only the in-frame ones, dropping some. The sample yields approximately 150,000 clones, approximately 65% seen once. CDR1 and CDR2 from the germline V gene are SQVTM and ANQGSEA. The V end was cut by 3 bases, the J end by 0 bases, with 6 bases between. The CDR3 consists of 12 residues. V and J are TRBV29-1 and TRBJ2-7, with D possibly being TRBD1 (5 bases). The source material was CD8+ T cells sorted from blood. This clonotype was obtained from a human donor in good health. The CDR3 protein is CSVEDNSYEQYF. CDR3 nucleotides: TGCAGCGTTGAGGACAACTCCTACGAGCAGTACTTC.